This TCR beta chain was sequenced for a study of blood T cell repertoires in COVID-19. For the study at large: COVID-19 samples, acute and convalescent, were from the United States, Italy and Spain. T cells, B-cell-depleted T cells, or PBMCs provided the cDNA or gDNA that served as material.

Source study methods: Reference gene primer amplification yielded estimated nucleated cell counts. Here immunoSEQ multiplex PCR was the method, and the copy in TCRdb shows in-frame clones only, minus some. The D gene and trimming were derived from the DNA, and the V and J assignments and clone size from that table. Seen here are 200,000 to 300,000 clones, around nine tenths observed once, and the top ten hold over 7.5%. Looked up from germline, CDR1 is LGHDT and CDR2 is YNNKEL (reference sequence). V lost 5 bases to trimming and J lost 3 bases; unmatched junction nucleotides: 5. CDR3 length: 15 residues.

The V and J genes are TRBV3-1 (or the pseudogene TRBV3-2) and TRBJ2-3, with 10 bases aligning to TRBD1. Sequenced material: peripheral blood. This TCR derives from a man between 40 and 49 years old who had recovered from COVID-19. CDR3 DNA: TGTGCCAGCAGCTTTCGGGACAGGGGTACAGATACGCAGTATTTT. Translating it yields CASSFRDRGTDTQYF.